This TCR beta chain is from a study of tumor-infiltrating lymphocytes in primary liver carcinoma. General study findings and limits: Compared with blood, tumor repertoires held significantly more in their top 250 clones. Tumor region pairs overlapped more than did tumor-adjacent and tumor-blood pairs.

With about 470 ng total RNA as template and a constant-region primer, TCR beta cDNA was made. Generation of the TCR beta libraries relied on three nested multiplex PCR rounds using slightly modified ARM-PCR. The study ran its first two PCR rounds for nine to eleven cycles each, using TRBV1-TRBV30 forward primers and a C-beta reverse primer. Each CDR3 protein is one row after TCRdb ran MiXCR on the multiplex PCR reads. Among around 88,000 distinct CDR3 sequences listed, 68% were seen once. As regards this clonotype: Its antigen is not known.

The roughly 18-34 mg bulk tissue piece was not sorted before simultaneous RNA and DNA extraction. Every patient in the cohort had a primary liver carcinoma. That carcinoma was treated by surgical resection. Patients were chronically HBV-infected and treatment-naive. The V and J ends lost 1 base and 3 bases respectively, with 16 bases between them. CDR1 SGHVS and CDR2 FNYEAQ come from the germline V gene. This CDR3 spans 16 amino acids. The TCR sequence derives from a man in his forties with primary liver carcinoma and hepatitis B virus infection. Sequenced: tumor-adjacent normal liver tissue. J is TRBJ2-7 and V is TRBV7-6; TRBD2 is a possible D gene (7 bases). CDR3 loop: CASSLEGGQGIYEQYF. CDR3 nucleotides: TGTGCCAGCAGCTTAGAGGGGGGGCAGGGTATCTACGAGCAGTACTTC.